The 2 T cell receptor beta chains in this list originate from one sample, sequenced in a study of T cells in Graves' hyperthyroidism and ophthalmopathy. It was RNA transcripts that yielded the amplified TCR beta CDR3 regions. A set of HTBI primers served as the primers for a first-round RT-PCR of the TCR CDR3. TCRdb processed the multiplex PCR reads anew with MiXCR; each CDR3 protein has one entry. The data show under 350,000 distinct CDR3 sequences, 15% to 20% seen once. Specimen: blood. The receptor set was obtained from a woman aged 50 to 60 with Graves' hyperthyroidism.

CDR3 DNA sequence: TGTGCCAGCAGGGACACAGCGGGGGCCCCTGAAGCTTTCTTT. Protein product: CASRDTAGAPEAFF. The chain links TRBV12-3 or TRBV12-4 to TRBJ1-1; possibly TRBD1 for D (6 bases). V shed 6 bases and J shed 6 bases, with 17 bases lying between them. The CDR3 extends over 14 amino acids.

There are many counts of this clonotype. The chain employs TRBV2 and TRBJ1-2; 8 nucleotides match TRBD1. Germline values: CDR1 SNHLY, CDR2 FYNNEI. V lost 3 bases to trimming and J lost 2 bases; unmatched junction nucleotides: 11. There are 17 residues in the CDR3. CDR3 coding DNA: TGTGCCAGCAGTGACTCGGCAGGGGGCGGTTGGAACTATGGCTACACCTTC. Translation: CASSDSAGGGWNYGYTF.